Below, 27 T cell receptor beta chains from the same sample are listed, as sequenced in a study of cytotoxic CD8 clonotypes in ibrutinib-treated CLL. The repertoire was sequenced with immunoSEQ multiplex PCR; TCRdb's copy has only in-frame clones and lacks some. The table has roughly 51,000 clones, more than 45% seen once. The source material was PBMCs, sampled after 12 months of ibrutinib treatment. All receptors come from a human donor with chronic lymphocytic leukemia.

This clone appeared a few times. The chain carries TRBV29-1 and TRBJ2-7; 8 bases align to TRBD1. J lost 1 base, V lost 4 bases, and 9 bases had no gene match. The CDR3 has 15 residues. Germline loops: CDR1 SQVTM, CDR2 ANQGSEA. The CDR3 loop is CSVGLWQGASYEQYF. The CDR3 region has the DNA TGCAGCGTTGGTCTGTGGCAGGGGGCGTCCTACGAGCAGTACTTC.

The chain combines TRBV7-6 with TRBJ1-3; 8 positions match TRBD1. CDR3 length: 17 amino acids. After removal of 4 bases from V and 4 bases from J, the junction contained 12 bases not matched to a gene. Germline lookup yields CDR1 SGHVS and CDR2 FNYEAQ. The chain's CDR3 is CASSYQSRDRFGNTIYF. In DNA form, the CDR3 reads TGTGCCAGCAGCTACCAGTCCCGGGACAGGTTCGGAAACACCATATATTTT.

The CDR3 DNA reads as TGTGCCAGCAGCTTAGGGTCGCCAGGGTGGACCAAAAACATTCAGTACTTC. It translates to CASSLGSPGWTKNIQYF. The chain carries TRBV7-9 and TRBJ2-4; maybe TRBD1 (5 bases). The CDR3 has 17 residues. V dropped 1 base and J dropped 2 bases, with 15 bases sitting between them. The germline V gene encodes CDR1 SEHNR and CDR2 FQNEAQ (reference sequence).

The chain employs TRBV18 and TRBJ2-7; D possibly matches TRBD1 or TRBD2 (6 bases each). In germline, CDR1 is KGHSH, CDR2 LQKENI. The CDR3 has 12 residues. Trimming took off 9 bases at V and 5 bases at J, with 14 bases between the two ends. Here the CDR3 reads CASDGGGNEQYF. DNA for the CDR3: TGTGCCAGTGATGGAGGGGGTAACGAGCAGTACTTC.

This chain links TRBV2 with TRBJ2-7; D remains unclear. Germline CDR1 is SNHLY and CDR2 is FYNNEI. Trimming removed 6 bases at V and 4 bases at J, with 10 bases between. The CDR3 has 12 residues. CDR3 loop: CASRPEVYEQYF. The CDR3 DNA follows: TGTGCCAGCAGGCCAGAGGTGTACGAGCAGTACTTC.

The chain combines TRBV5-1 with TRBJ2-2, with a tentative D call TRBD2 (6 bases). The germline V gene encodes CDR1 SGHRS and CDR2 YFSETQ. The CDR3 runs to 11 residues. Trimming stripped 4 bases from V and 11 bases from J, with 9 bases between. The CDR3 DNA is TGCGCCAGCAGCCCGGGGGTCGAGCTGTTTTTT. Encoded protein: CASSPGVELFF. Together with reference TRBV5-1 and TRBJ2-2, the CDR3 gives the full variable domain: KAGVTQTPRYLIKTRGQQVTLSCSPISGHRSVSWYQQTPGQGLQFLFEYFSETQRNKGNFPGRFSGRQFSNSRSEMNVSTLELGDSALYLCASSPGVELFFGEGSRLTVL.

This chain links TRBV7-2 with TRBJ1-1; 7 nucleotides line up with TRBD1. V dropped 1 base and J dropped 7; count of bases not matched to a gene: 3. In germline, CDR1 is SGHTA, CDR2 FQGNSA. The CDR3 spans 13 residues. The CDR3 reads CASSLDWDSEAFF. The DNA for the CDR3 is TGTGCCAGCAGCTTAGACTGGGACAGTGAAGCTTTCTTT.

The J gene is TRBJ1-2, the V gene TRBV4-1; weak D call: TRBD1 (5 bases). Germline CDR1 and CDR2: MGHRA and YSYEKL. Trimming took 0 bases from V and 8 from J, leaving 19 bases between them. The CDR3 totals 16 residues. CDR3 protein: CASSQDPTSGHEGYTF. In DNA, the CDR3 is TGCGCCAGCAGCCAAGATCCCACCTCGGGGCATGAGGGCTACACCTTC.

In this sample, this clone turned up a few times. The genes are TRBV2 and TRBJ2-7, with 9 bases fitting TRBD2. This CDR3 is built from 14 residues. V lost 5 bases and J lost 0; bases outside the gene matches: 2. Germline CDR1 is SNHLY and CDR2 is FYNNEI. The chain's CDR3 is CASSLSGSSYEQYF. The CDR3 nucleotides read TGTGCCAGCAGTCTTAGCGGGAGCTCCTACGAGCAGTACTTC. Filled out from reference TRBV2 and TRBJ2-7, the complete variable domain reads EPEVTQTPSHQVTQMGQEVILRCVPISNHLYFYWYRQILGQKVEFLVSFYNNEISEKSEIFDDQFSVERPDGSNFTLKIRSTKLEDSAMYFCASSLSGSSYEQYFGPGTRLTVT.

This clone was picked up one time. The rearrangement joins TRBV10-2 to TRBJ2-7; no reliable D call. The V end lost 8 bases, the J end lost 3 bases, and 17 bases lay between the germline ends. Germline CDR1 WSHSY, CDR2 SAAADI. CDR3 length equals 14 residues. This chain's CDR3 is CASAYPGDNYEQYF. The DNA of the CDR3 is TGCGCCAGCGCCTACCCCGGAGACAACTACGAGCAGTACTTC.

The J gene is TRBJ2-3, the V gene TRBV11-3; 7 bases agree with TRBD1. CDR3 size: 12 residues. With V trimmed by 5 bases and J by 5 bases, 1 base remained unmatched. Per germline, CDR1 SGHNT and CDR2 YENEEA. The CDR3 sequence is CASSRQGDTQYF. The CDR3 nucleotides read TGTGCCAGCAGCCGACAGGGAGATACGCAGTATTTT.

The table lists this clone with a few counts. The chain is built from TRBV5-1 and TRBJ2-1; D possibly corresponds to TRBD2 (5 bases). Germline values: CDR1 SGHRS, CDR2 YFSETQ. V was clipped by 1 base and J by 7 bases, with 18 bases between them. This CDR3 has 16 amino acids. CDR3 DNA sequence: TGCGCCAGCAGCTTGAGTTACGCGGGTATCGGGAATGAGCAGTTCTTC. Protein product: CASSLSYAGIGNEQFF.

The J gene is TRBJ1-1, the V gene TRBV28, with D possibly matching TRBD1 (6 bases). This CDR3 has 14 residues. V shed 6 bases and J shed 5 bases, with 16 bases lying between them. Germline V gene lookup returns CDR1 MDHEN and CDR2 SYDVKM. In nucleotides, the CDR3 is TGTGCCAGCAGCCGCGGAGGGGGAGTGACTGAAGCTTTCTTT. Protein product: CASSRGGGVTEAFF.

V and J are TRBV27 and TRBJ1-2; D not resolved. This CDR3 contains 15 residues. Looked up from germline, CDR1 is MNHEY and CDR2 is SMNVEV (reference sequence). Trimming removed 6 bases from V and 4 bases from J, with 18 bases in between. Here the CDR3 reads CASRQGSGGFYGYTF. The CDR3, as DNA: TGTGCCAGCAGACAAGGTTCGGGAGGGTTCTATGGCTACACCTTC.

The V gene is TRBV19, the J gene TRBJ1-1, with 8 bases lining up with TRBD1. The CDR3 runs to 14 residues. V dropped 8 bases and J dropped 4; count of bases not matched to a gene: 9. The germline V gene encodes CDR1 LNHDA and CDR2 SQIVND (reference sequence). The CDR3 nucleotides read TGTGCCAGTTCCCGGGACAGGAGGATCACTGAAGCTTTCTTT. Protein sequence: CASSRDRRITEAFF.

By share, this clone counts as medium-sized (0.01 to 0.1%). V gene TRBV4-2 combines with J gene TRBJ2-3, with 7 bases that match TRBD2. The CDR3 spans 16 residues. Germline CDR1 reads LGHNA; CDR2 reads YNFKEQ. The ends lost 1 base at V and 3 bases at J; junction bases unmatched: 7. The CDR3 DNA is TGTGCCAGCAGCCAAGGGTTAGGCGGGAGAACAGATACGCAGTATTTT. The encoded protein is CASSQGLGGRTDTQYF.

Only a few counts were recorded for this clone. The gene calls are TRBV4-1 and TRBJ2-5, with D possibly being TRBD2 (6 bases). CDR1 is MGHRA, CDR2 YSYEKL, per germline. The V gene lost 3 bases and the J gene lost 4 bases, with 15 bases spanning the gap. The CDR3 covers 15 residues. The CDR3: CASSQDYPGLETQYF. CDR3 nucleotide sequence: TGCGCCAGCAGCCAGGACTATCCAGGGTTAGAGACCCAGTACTTC.

The chain recombines TRBV28 with TRBJ2-6, with D unclear. The CDR3 extends over 17 amino acids. Trimming stripped 2 bases from V and 0 bases from J, with 11 bases between. In germline, CDR1 is MDHEN, CDR2 SYDVKM. The CDR3 region has the DNA TGTGCCAGCAGTTTAGCCAGGCCCACCTCTGGGGCCAACGTCCTGACTTTC. It encodes CASSLARPTSGANVLTF. Based on the CDR3 plus reference TRBV28 and TRBJ2-6, the full variable domain is DVKVTQSSRYLVKRTGEKVFLECVQDMDHENMFWYRQDPGLGLRLIYFSYDVKMKEKGDIPEGYSVSREKKERFSLILESASTNQTSMYLCASSLARPTSGANVLTFGAGSRLTVL.

This clone came up once. The rearrangement links TRBV27 to TRBJ1-4; tentatively, D is TRBD1 (5 bases). Germline CDR1 is MNHEY and CDR2 is SMNVEV (reference sequence). V was pared by 5 bases and J by 11 bases, with 27 bases between. This CDR3 spans 17 amino acids. DNA for the CDR3: TGTGCCAGCAGTCCCTCATACACGACGGGACCAATGAAGAAACTGTTTTTT. This codes for CASSPSYTTGPMKKLFF.

The chain links TRBV2 to TRBJ2-2; D possibly corresponds to TRBD2 (5 bases). Trimming left V 6 bases short and J 5 bases short, with 19 bases between. The CDR3 spans 16 residues. The germline V gene has CDR1 SNHLY and CDR2 FYNNEI. CDR3 coding DNA: TGTGCCAGCAGGCAAGTTCCGGGAATCGAGACCGGGGAGCTGTTTTTT. Its translation is CASRQVPGIETGELFF. Drawing the rest from reference TRBV2 and TRBJ2-2, the complete variable domain is EPEVTQTPSHQVTQMGQEVILRCVPISNHLYFYWYRQILGQKVEFLVSFYNNEISEKSEIFDDQFSVERPDGSNFTLKIRSTKLEDSAMYFCASRQVPGIETGELFFGEGSRLTVL.

In DNA form, the CDR3 reads TGTGCCAGCAGCGTCAGGACAGGGGAGGGCACAGATACGCAGTATTTT. It specifies CASSVRTGEGTDTQYF. J is TRBJ2-3 and V is TRBV7-8; 9 bases line up with TRBD1. CDR1 and CDR2 (germline): SGHVS, FQNEAQ. The CDR3 covers 16 residues. V lost 5 bases, J lost 1 base, and 7 bases stayed unmatched.

This clone has ten or more counts. This sequence joins TRBV14 and TRBJ1-1; maybe TRBD1 (5 bases). Trimming took off 8 bases at V and 0 bases at J, with 10 bases between the two ends. This CDR3 comprises 13 residues. Per the germline V gene, CDR1 is SGHDN and CDR2 is FVKESK. CDR3 loop: CASGGLMNTEAFF. The CDR3, as DNA: TGTGCCAGCGGGGGGTTGATGAACACTGAAGCTTTCTTT.

The chain is built from TRBV19 and TRBJ2-5; D could derive from TRBD1 or TRBD2 (6 bases each). The CDR3 contains 14 residues. Trimming left V 3 bases short and J 4 bases short, with 12 bases between. Germline assignment: CDR1 LNHDA and CDR2 SQIVND (reference sequence). CDR3 coding DNA: TGTGCCAGTAGTATGGGCCCGGGGGCAGAGACCCAGTACTTC. Translated: CASSMGPGAETQYF.

This chain uses TRBV19 with TRBJ1-2; 7 nucleotides line up with TRBD1. Germline loops: CDR1 LNHDA, CDR2 SQIVND (reference sequence). Trimming removed 5 bases from V and 3 bases from J; junction bases left unmatched: 9. The CDR3 runs 15 residues. The CDR3 loop is CASSLPGRGDYGYTF. The CDR3 DNA reads as TGTGCCAGTAGTCTCCCCGGCAGGGGGGACTATGGCTACACCTTC.

This clone was detected only once. The chain combines TRBV7-9 with TRBJ2-3; D remains unclear. V was clipped by 1 base and J by 4 bases, with 6 bases between them. Germline V gives CDR1 SEHNR, CDR2 FQNEAQ (reference sequence). The CDR3 consists of 13 residues. The CDR3 sequence is CASSLGLSDTQYF. The CDR3 DNA reads TGTGCCAGCAGCTTAGGGCTCTCAGATACGCAGTATTTT.

V and J are TRBV29-1 and TRBJ2-7, with D possibly being TRBD1 (6 bases). V gave up 6 bases and J gave up 3 bases, with 18 bases separating them. There are 14 residues in the CDR3. Germline CDR1 reads SQVTM; CDR2 reads ANQGSEA. In DNA, the CDR3 is TGCAGCGTCACAGGGCCCCGGGGAAACTACGAGCAGTACTTC. This codes for CSVTGPRGNYEQYF.

The chain recombines TRBV28 with TRBJ1-2; TRBD1 matches 8 bases. Germline CDR1 and CDR2: MDHEN and SYDVKM. This CDR3 has 14 residues. The V gene end was trimmed by 5 bases and the J gene end by 8 bases; junction bases not matched to a gene: 10. In DNA, the CDR3 is TGTGCCAGCAGTCAAGAGGCAGGGGGCAGGGGCTACACCTTC. Its translation is CASSQEAGGRGYTF.